The clone carrying this TCR beta chain was observed a handful of times. This entry belongs to a study of blood T cell repertoires in COVID-19. Study summary: Acute and convalescent COVID-19 samples came from the United States, Italy and Spain. In each case, the material was cDNA or gDNA derived from T cells, B-cell-depleted T cells, or PBMCs.

Authors' methods: Amplification with reference gene primers provided the estimates of nucleated cell counts. Here immunoSEQ multiplex PCR was the method, and the copy in TCRdb shows in-frame clones only, minus some. V, J and clone size derive from that table, while D and trimming were established from the DNA sequence. The sample shows around 67,000 clones, around 82% of them seen only once. The V and J ends lost 5 bases and 5 bases respectively, with 12 bases between them. This CDR3 is built from 14 residues. The germline V gene has CDR1 SEHNR and CDR2 FQNEAQ (reference sequence). The source is a man at least 80 years old with active COVID-19. The rearrangement uses TRBV7-9 and TRBJ1-4, with no clear D. The sequenced sample was peripheral blood. CDR3 amino acids: CASSPRQSNEKLFF. The CDR3 bases are TGTGCCAGCAGCCCCCGCCAGTCAAATGAAAAACTGTTTTTT.